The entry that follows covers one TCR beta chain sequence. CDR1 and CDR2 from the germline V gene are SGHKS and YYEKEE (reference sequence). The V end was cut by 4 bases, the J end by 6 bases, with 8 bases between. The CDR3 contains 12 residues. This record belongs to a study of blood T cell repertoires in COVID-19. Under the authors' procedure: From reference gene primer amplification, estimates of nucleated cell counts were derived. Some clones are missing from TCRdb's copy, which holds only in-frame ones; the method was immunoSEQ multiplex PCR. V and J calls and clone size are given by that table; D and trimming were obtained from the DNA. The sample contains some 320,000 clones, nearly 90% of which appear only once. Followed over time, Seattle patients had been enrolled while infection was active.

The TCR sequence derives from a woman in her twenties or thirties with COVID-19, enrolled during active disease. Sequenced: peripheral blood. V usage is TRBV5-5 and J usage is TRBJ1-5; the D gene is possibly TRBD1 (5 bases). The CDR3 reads CASSPGFQPQHF. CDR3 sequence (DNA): TGTGCCAGCAGCCCAGGGTTTCAGCCCCAGCATTTT.